This T cell receptor (beta chain) was captured in a study of pediatric ulcerative colitis. Measured with immunoSEQ multiplex PCR; TCRdb has only the in-frame clones, and not every one. The table includes about 15,000 clones, about 87% detected once. This clone was counted only a few times. CDR1 is SGHDN, CDR2 FVKESK, per germline. This CDR3 has 13 amino acids. The germline V and J ends were trimmed by 8 bases and 1 base, with 11 bases remaining between them. This chain links TRBV14 with TRBJ1-1, with D hard to call. The sample comprised blood. The sequence derives from a boy younger than 18 with moderate ulcerative colitis. The CDR3 nucleotides are TGTGCCAGCTCCCTCTGGGGGAACACTGAAGCTTTCTTT. It yields the protein CASSLWGNTEAFF. Combining the CDR3 with reference TRBV14 and TRBJ1-1 gives the whole variable domain EAGVTQFPSHSVIEKGQTVTLRCDPISGHDNLYWYRRVMGKEIKFLLHFVKESKQDESGMPNNRFLAERTGGTYSTLKVQPAELEDSGVYFCASSLWGNTEAFFGQGTRLTVV.